Presented here are 2 T cell receptor beta chains from one specimen sequenced in a study of blood T cell repertoires in COVID-19 (dated by TCRdb to the early 2020s). The library was built by means of the immunoSEQ multiplex PCR assay. TCRdb provides this immuneACCESS table in a form limited to in-frame rearrangements. Some clones are lacking; in checked studies, under half of them reflect an unresolved V gene, and why the rest are absent is not known. Recorded for this sample are 150,000 to 200,000 clones; around 83% of them occurred a single time. The ten largest clones represent approximately 8% of the sample. The specimen was peripheral blood. These receptors originate from a woman in her seventies with COVID-19, enrolled during active disease.

In its sample, this clone was seen a few times. The gene calls are TRBV6-6 and TRBJ1-5; the match to TRBD1 covers 8 bases. Germline V gene lookup returns CDR1 MNHNY and CDR2 SVGAGI (reference sequence). J was trimmed by 1 base and V by 6 bases; bases with no gene match: 8. The CDR3 contains 16 residues. CDR3 loop: CASSPSTGASNQPQHF. The CDR3 nucleotides read TGTGCCAGCAGCCCCTCGACAGGGGCGAGCAATCAGCCCCAGCATTTT.

The rearrangement uses TRBV12-3 or TRBV12-4 and TRBJ2-7, with 8 bases aligning to TRBD1. The CDR3 length is 13 residues. J gave up 4 bases and V 1 base, and 0 bases lay outside the gene matches. The CDR3 DNA follows: TGTGCCAGCAGTTTAGGACAGGGGTACGAGCAGTACTTC. It codes for CASSLGQGYEQYF.